These 29 T cell receptor beta chains came from one sample sequenced in a study of T cell clones after liver transplantation. The method was immunoSEQ multiplex PCR; TCRdb's version includes in-frame clones alone and lacks a portion of them. The table lists 49,000 or so clones, 70% to 75% of them singletons. Sequences were derived from CD4+ T cells from blood, sampled less than 70 months after liver transplant. These receptors were obtained from a human patient who received a liver transplant. A subset of T cells may come from the graft donor.

CDR3 nucleotides: TGTGCCAGCTCACTGGACCCCGAACCCTACAATGAGCAGTTCTTC. As protein: CASSLDPEPYNEQFF. This chain links TRBV18 with TRBJ2-1; D is unclear. V was shortened by 4 bases and J by 2 bases, with 12 bases between the two germline ends. This CDR3 has 15 amino acids. From germline, CDR1 is KGHSH and CDR2 LQKENI.

The chain carries TRBV11-1 and TRBJ1-1, with 7 bases lining up with TRBD1. Trimming removed 5 bases from V and 2 bases from J; junction bases left unmatched: 17. CDR3 length: 18 residues. Germline V gene sequence: CDR1 SGHAT, CDR2 FQDESV (reference sequence). CDR3 in amino acids: CASSVSLGGALYNTEAFF. Written as DNA, the CDR3 is TGTGCCAGCAGCGTCAGCCTAGGGGGCGCATTATACAACACTGAAGCTTTCTTT.

This sequence joins TRBV27 and TRBJ1-5; the D is unclear. CDR1 is MNHEY, CDR2 SMNVEV, per germline (reference sequence). With 8 bases removed from V and 3 bases from J, the gap between germline ends came to 11 bases. This CDR3 is 13 amino acids long. The CDR3 sequence is CASRQSYNQPQHF. CDR3 nucleotides: TGTGCCAGCCGGCAGAGTTACAATCAGCCCCAGCATTTT.

This chain joins TRBV28 and TRBJ2-3, with TRBD1 matching 7 bases. Germline CDR1 MDHEN, CDR2 SYDVKM. This CDR3 has 13 amino acids. J lost 2 bases, V lost 10 bases, and 6 bases had no gene match. CDR3 sequence: CAMRDRATDTQYF. The CDR3 coding sequence is TGTGCCATGAGGGACAGAGCCACAGATACGCAGTATTTT.

This clone was counted a few times. The rearrangement links TRBV15 to TRBJ2-5, with a weak D call TRBD1 (6 bases). Germline V CDR1 and CDR2: LNHNV, YYDKDF (reference sequence). Trimming shortened V by 3 bases and J by 0 bases, and 14 bases separated the two germline ends. CDR3 length equals 16 residues. This CDR3 reads CATSSRQEMYQETQYF. The CDR3 DNA reads TGTGCCACCAGCAGCCGACAGGAGATGTACCAAGAGACCCAGTACTTC.

The chain links TRBV7-2 to TRBJ1-3; D might be TRBD1 (5 bases). V was trimmed by 5 bases and J by 0 bases, leaving 8 bases between them. CDR3 length: 14 residues. CDR1 and CDR2 from the germline V gene are SGHTA and FQGNSA. The CDR3 DNA is TGTGCCAGCAGCACGGGGCTCTCTGGAAACACCATATATTTT. As protein: CASSTGLSGNTIYF.

The rearrangement joins TRBV2 to TRBJ1-5; 12 bases are a match to TRBD1. The length of the CDR3 is 13 residues. Trimming cost V 8 bases and J 6 bases; bases outside gene matches: 2. Germline V lookup: CDR1 SNHLY, CDR2 FYNNEI. Written as DNA, the CDR3 is TGTGCCAGCGGGACAGGGGGCGGTCAGCCCCAGCATTTT. Its translation is CASGTGGGQPQHF.

This chain uses TRBV29-1 with TRBJ2-1, with 9 bases that match TRBD1. The CDR3 has 12 residues. From germline, CDR1 is SQVTM and CDR2 ANQGSEA. The CDR3 reads CSGDRESNEQFF. For the CDR3, the DNA is TGCAGTGGGGACAGGGAGAGTAATGAGCAGTTCTTC.

V is TRBV2 and J is TRBJ1-1; TRBD1 matches at 8 bases. The CDR3 is 14 residues long. Germline CDR1 and CDR2: SNHLY and FYNNEI. Trimming took 7 bases from V and 6 from J; bases not matched to a gene: 10. The CDR3 loop is CASTRTGTEAEAFF. For the CDR3, the DNA is TGTGCCAGCACCCGGACAGGGACGGAGGCTGAAGCTTTCTTT.

This clone was counted once. CDR3 in amino acids: CAWTGGDTRKYF. For the CDR3, the DNA is TGTGCCTGGACGGGAGGGGACACAAGGAAATATTTT. The chain recombines TRBV30 with TRBJ1-3; tentatively, D is TRBD1 (6 bases). V was cut by 4 bases and J by 15 bases, with 19 bases left in between. The germline V gene has CDR1 GTSNPN and CDR2 SVGIG (reference sequence). This CDR3 spans 12 amino acids. Complete variable domain (other parts from reference TRBV30 and TRBJ1-3): SQTIHQWPATLVQPVGSPLSLECTVEGTSNPNLYWYRQAAGRGLQLLFYSVGIGQISSEVPQNLSASRPQDRQFILSSKKLLLSDSGFYLCAWTGGDTRKYFGEGSWLTVV.

The V gene is TRBV5-5, the J gene TRBJ1-2; D unresolved. This CDR3 has 13 amino acids. Trimming left V 4 bases short and J 7 bases short, with 14 bases between. Per the germline V gene, CDR1 is SGHKS and CDR2 is YYEKEE (reference sequence). The CDR3 loop is CASSQPADLGYTF. Here the CDR3 DNA reads TGTGCCAGCAGCCAGCCGGCTGATCTTGGCTACACCTTC.

The chain links TRBV28 to TRBJ2-7; TRBD1 is a possible D gene (7 bases). This CDR3 has 15 amino acids. Trimming pared 3 bases from V and 2 bases from J, leaving 14 bases between. Germline CDR1 MDHEN, CDR2 SYDVKM. The CDR3 here is CASSFRGQGAYEQYF. The CDR3 region has the DNA TGTGCCAGCAGTTTTCGGGGGCAGGGGGCCTACGAGCAGTACTTC.

The J gene is TRBJ2-7, the V gene TRBV11-1; TRBD1 might be the D (5 bases). Trimming left V 2 bases short and J 5 bases short, with 10 bases between. The CDR3 consists of 13 residues. Germline lookup yields CDR1 SGHAT and CDR2 FQDESV (reference sequence). CDR3 residues: CASSLMQGHEQYF. The CDR3 nucleotides are TGTGCCAGCAGCTTAATGCAGGGCCACGAGCAGTACTTC.

The chain has TRBV6-5 and TRBJ1-3; D is unresolved. With 7 bases removed from V and 1 base from J, the gap between germline ends came to 11 bases. There are 14 residues in the CDR3. Germline values: CDR1 MNHEY, CDR2 SVGAGI. The CDR3 is CASIDRYSGNTIYF. CDR3 sequence (DNA): TGTGCCAGCATCGACCGTTATTCTGGAAACACCATATATTTT.

The table lists this clone with a few counts. This CDR3 reads CAISESSASGDNQPQHF. CDR3 sequence (DNA): TGTGCCATCAGTGAGTCCTCGGCTTCGGGTGACAATCAGCCCCAGCATTTT. The J gene is TRBJ1-5, the V gene TRBV10-3, with D unresolved. Trimming left V 0 bases short and J 3 bases short, with 15 bases between. CDR3 length: 17 amino acids. Germline values: CDR1 ENHRY, CDR2 SYGVKD.

The chain employs TRBV11-2 and TRBJ1-6; no definite D call. Germline V gives CDR1 SGHAT, CDR2 FQNNGV. This CDR3 is 15 amino acids long. The V and J ends lost 3 bases and 3 bases respectively, with 9 bases between them. The CDR3, as DNA: TGTGCCAGCAGCTTCGCAGCGGACTATAATTCACCCCTCCACTTT. Its translation: CASSFAADYNSPLHF.

This chain connects TRBV7-2 to TRBJ2-3, with TRBD2 matching 12 bases. This CDR3 has 16 amino acids. CDR1 and CDR2 from the germline V gene are SGHTA and FQGNSA. V dropped 4 bases and J dropped 7; count of bases not matched to a gene: 9. The CDR3 coding sequence is TGTGCCAGCAGCTCCTCTCTAGCGGGGGGGCTGAATACGCAGTATTTT. Protein sequence: CASSSSLAGGLNTQYF.

The genes are TRBV7-2 and TRBJ1-2, with TRBD1 as a possible D gene (5 bases). With 5 bases removed from V and 3 bases from J, the gap between germline ends came to 16 bases. The germline gives CDR1 SGHTA, CDR2 FQGNSA. This CDR3 comprises 15 residues. CDR3 in amino acids: CASSPREGADYGYTF. CDR3 DNA sequence: TGTGCCAGCAGCCCCCGAGAAGGGGCAGACTATGGCTACACCTTC.

The chain recombines TRBV15 with TRBJ1-3; 9 bases match TRBD1. The length of the CDR3 is 15 residues. The trim removed 5 bases at V and 3 bases at J, leaving 5 bases unmatched. Germline V lookup: CDR1 LNHNV, CDR2 YYDKDF (reference sequence). CDR3 DNA sequence: TGTGCCACCAGCTTGGACAGGGGATATGGAAACACCATATATTTT. Amino acid sequence: CATSLDRGYGNTIYF.

In this sample, this clone turned up a few times. The V and J genes are TRBV11-3 and TRBJ2-2; a possible D gene is TRBD2 (6 bases). The CDR3 loop spans 16 amino acids. Trimming removed 3 bases at V and 8 bases at J, with 19 bases between. From germline, CDR1 is SGHNT and CDR2 YENEEA. The CDR3 spells CASSFSSVAGGGELFF. The DNA of the CDR3 is TGTGCCAGCAGCTTCTCTTCAGTGGCCGGGGGAGGGGAGCTGTTTTTT.

The chain joins TRBV19 to TRBJ1-3; tentatively, D is TRBD1 (5 bases). The CDR3 consists of 18 residues. CDR1 is LNHDA, CDR2 SQIVND, per germline (reference sequence). Trimming pared 8 bases from V and 0 bases from J, leaving 23 bases between. The CDR3 is CASFSPRSTESSGNTIYF. CDR3 nucleotide sequence: TGTGCCAGTTTTAGTCCCAGATCGACAGAAAGCTCTGGAAACACCATATATTTT.

This chain connects TRBV6-1 to TRBJ2-1; possible D gene TRBD2, 5 bases. Germline CDR1 is MNHNS and CDR2 is SASEGT. The germline V and J ends were trimmed by 5 bases and 0 bases, with 11 bases remaining between them. The CDR3 runs to 15 residues. The CDR3: CASSPDSNSYNEQFF. The CDR3 region has the DNA TGTGCCAGCAGTCCGGACTCAAACTCCTACAATGAGCAGTTCTTC.

The chain combines TRBV2 with TRBJ1-2; 9 positions agree with TRBD1. Trimming cost V 4 bases and J 8 bases; bases outside gene matches: 8. The CDR3 consists of 14 residues. Germline V gene data show CDR1 as SNHLY and CDR2 as FYNNEI. The CDR3 here is CASSVRTGARGYTF. Here the CDR3 DNA reads TGTGCCAGCAGTGTTCGGACAGGGGCTCGCGGCTACACCTTC.

The rearrangement joins TRBV9 to TRBJ2-4; D call uncertain. The CDR3 has 12 amino acids. The germline V gene encodes CDR1 SGDLS and CDR2 YYNGEE. Between the trimmed V and J ends, which lost 4 bases and 12 bases, there was a span of 14 bases. In DNA form, the CDR3 reads TGTGCCAGCAGCCCTCAGACCGCTCCTCAGTACTTC. It yields the protein CASSPQTAPQYF. The full variable domain, with the rest looked up from reference TRBV9 and TRBJ2-4, is DSGVTQTPKHLITATGQRVTLRCSPRSGDLSVYWYQQSLDQGLQFLIQYYNGEERAKGNILERFSAQQFPDLHSELNLSSLELGDSALYFCASSPQTAPQYFGAGTRLSVL.

This sequence joins TRBV28 and TRBJ1-1; D call uncertain. Germline-derived CDR1 and CDR2 are MDHEN and SYDVKM. CDR3 length: 15 residues. The V gene lost 1 base and the J gene lost 4 bases, with 13 bases spanning the gap. CDR3 coding DNA: TGTGCCAGCAGTTTATTGAACAGAGGCGGCACTGAAGCTTTCTTT. Encoded protein: CASSLLNRGGTEAFF.

The chain recombines TRBV6-1 with TRBJ2-5, with D unresolved. The V and J ends lost 6 bases and 1 base respectively, with 9 bases between them. CDR3 length: 13 residues. Germline V CDR1 and CDR2: MNHNS, SASEGT. CDR3 sequence: CASSRMFQETQYF. The DNA for the CDR3 is TGTGCCAGCAGCAGGATGTTCCAAGAGACCCAGTACTTC.

This clone was observed a few times. The chain uses TRBV5-6 and TRBJ1-5, with 7 positions matching TRBD1. CDR3 length equals 11 residues. CDR1 is SGHDT, CDR2 YYEEEE, per germline. J lost 8 bases, V lost 4 bases, and 0 bases had no gene match. CDR3 loop: CASSQGEPQHF. The CDR3 DNA follows: TGTGCCAGCAGCCAGGGGGAGCCCCAGCATTTT.

This clone was detected once. V usage is TRBV7-3 and J usage is TRBJ2-5; D is ambiguous. The CDR3 spans 13 residues. Germline lookup yields CDR1 SGHTA and CDR2 FQGTGA. Trimming cost V 6 bases and J 3 bases, with 11 bases left between them. The chain's CDR3 is CASSDFLEETQYF. The CDR3 DNA is TGTGCCAGCAGTGACTTCCTTGAAGAGACCCAGTACTTC.

The chain is built from TRBV27 and TRBJ1-4; TRBD1 might be the D (5 bases). Deletions cut 6 bases from V and 4 bases from J, with 15 bases between. The CDR3 totals 15 residues. Germline V gene data show CDR1 as MNHEY and CDR2 as SMNVEV (reference sequence). CDR3 in DNA: TGTGCCAGCAGCCTCCGTCGGGGGGGTAATGAAAAACTGTTTTTT. Translated: CASSLRRGGNEKLFF. Full variable domain (rest looked up from reference TRBV27 and TRBJ1-4): EAQVTQNPRYLITVTGKKLTVTCSQNMNHEYMSWYRQDPGLGLRQIYYSMNVEVTDKGDVPEGYKVSRKEKRNFPLILESPSPNQTSLYFCASSLRRGGNEKLFFGSGTQLSVL.